This T cell receptor beta chain originates from a study of blood T cells in healthy people across ages. Germline lookup yields CDR1 SGHTA and CDR2 FQGNSA. Trimming cost V 2 bases and J 2 bases, with 13 bases left between them. The CDR3 is 16 residues long. Concerning this clonotype itself: Its matching antigen is unknown.

Investigators took ten milliliters of peripheral blood from every donor. Isolated PBMCs totaled at least 7 million in each sample. The use of a sample-barcoded 5' primer and a J-beta primer mix characterized a second PCR of roughly 6 to 11 cycles. Individual samples furnished no less than 2.5 million CDR3-containing paired-end reads apiece. TCRdb re-derived calls from the 5' RACE reads in MiXCR, one entry per CDR3 protein. The table includes some 1.7 million distinct CDR3 sequences, 28% detected once. General observations from the study: Among long-lived donors, naive CD4+ cells were more numerous and diversity higher than in aged donors.

Sequencing input: blood. This clonotype was obtained from a woman in her 30s in good health. The gene calls are TRBV7-2 and TRBJ1-5, with unresolved D. CDR3 nucleotide sequence: TGTGCCAGCAGCTTATCTACGGGTCGGGGCAATCAGCCCCAGCATTTT. It specifies CASSLSTGRGNQPQHF.